This is a list of T cell receptor beta chains from one sample in a study of human T cells and chemical hapten exposure. TCRdb re-analysed the RACE reads in MiXCR, keeping a single row per CDR3 protein. The data show 75,000 to 100,000 distinct CDR3 sequences, roughly 12% seen once. The specimen was whole blood, collected in connection with sensitization to the hapten diphenylcyclopropenone (DPC). The receptors originated from a woman aged 40-49 years with alopecia areata. Some clones in this sample may be carry-over from other donors' samples. CDR3s leave out the opening cysteine and the closing phenylalanine or tryptophan.

v_call cdr3_aa
TRBV12-3/TRBV12-4 ASRPNLGKLF
TRBV27 ASRTPAGSNTEAF
TRBV2 ASILDRGYEQY
TRBV6-6 ASRSAVSGNYNEQF
TRBV19 ASSTLSGANVLT
TRBV6-6 ASSSGSFGLGPSYEQY
TRBV11-2 ASSFRQGGDEQF
TRBV7-6 ASSLEGGMHTQY
TRBV7-2 ASSLGTAEAF
TRBV7-9 ASLRGDSSYNEQF
TRBV20-1 SARGQRFTYEQY
TRBV28 ASSRQGWGTDTQY
TRBV14 ASSSLGQGLNTEAF
TRBV3-1 ASSQVQAGGRTDTQY
TRBV6-2/TRBV6-3 AITPGGLQETQY
TRBV7-2 ASSLVGHSTDTQY
TRBV19 ASSDRDHKTQY